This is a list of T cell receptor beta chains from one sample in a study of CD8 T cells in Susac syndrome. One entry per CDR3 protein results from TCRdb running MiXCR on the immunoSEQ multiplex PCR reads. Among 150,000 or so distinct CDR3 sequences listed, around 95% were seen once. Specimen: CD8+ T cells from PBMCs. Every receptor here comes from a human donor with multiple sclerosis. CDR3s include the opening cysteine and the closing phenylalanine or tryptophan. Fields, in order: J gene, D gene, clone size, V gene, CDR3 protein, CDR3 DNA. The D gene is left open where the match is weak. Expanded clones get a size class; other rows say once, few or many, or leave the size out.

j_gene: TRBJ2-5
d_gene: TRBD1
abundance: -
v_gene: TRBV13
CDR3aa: CASSGPQGATGETQYF
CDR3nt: TGTGCCAGCAGCGGACCTCAGGGGGCTACAGGAGAGACCCAGTACTTC

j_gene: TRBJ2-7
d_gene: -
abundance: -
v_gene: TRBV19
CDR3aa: CASAGSPYEQYF
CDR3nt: TGTGCCAGTGCGGGGTCTCCCTACGAGCAGTACTTC

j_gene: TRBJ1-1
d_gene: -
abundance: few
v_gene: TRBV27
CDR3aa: CASSPQADNTEAFF
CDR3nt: TGTGCCAGCAGTCCCCAGGCAGACAACACTGAAGCTTTCTTT

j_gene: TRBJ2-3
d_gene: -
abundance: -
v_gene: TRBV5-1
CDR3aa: CASSPGQWRSTDTQYF
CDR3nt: TGCGCCAGCAGCCCTGGCCAGTGGCGGAGCACAGATACGCAGTATTTT

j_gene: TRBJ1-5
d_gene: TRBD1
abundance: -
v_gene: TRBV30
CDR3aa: CAWSGRTGGVQPQHF
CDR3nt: TGTGCCTGGAGTGGCCGGACAGGGGGCGTTCAGCCCCAGCATTTT

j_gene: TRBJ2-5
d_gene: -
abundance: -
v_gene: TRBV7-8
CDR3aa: CASSHPWEETQYF
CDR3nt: TGTGCCAGCAGCCACCCTTGGGAAGAGACCCAGTACTTC

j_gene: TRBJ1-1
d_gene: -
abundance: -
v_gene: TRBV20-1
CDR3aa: CSARGLFPGQNTEAFF
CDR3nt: TGCAGTGCTAGAGGTTTATTCCCCGGGCAGAACACTGAAGCTTTCTTT

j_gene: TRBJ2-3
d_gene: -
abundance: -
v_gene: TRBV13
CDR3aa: CASLKTGALTDTQYF
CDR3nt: TGTGCCAGCCTTAAAACGGGGGCCCTCACAGATACGCAGTATTTT

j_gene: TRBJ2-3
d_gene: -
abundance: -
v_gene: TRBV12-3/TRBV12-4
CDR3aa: CASSLVGVASTDTQYF
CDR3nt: TGTGCCAGCAGTTTAGTGGGGGTAGCTAGCACAGATACGCAGTATTTT

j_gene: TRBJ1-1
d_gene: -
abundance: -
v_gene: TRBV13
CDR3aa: CASSSGGQHNTEAFF
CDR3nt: TGTGCCAGCAGCTCCGGGGGACAACATAACACTGAAGCTTTCTTT

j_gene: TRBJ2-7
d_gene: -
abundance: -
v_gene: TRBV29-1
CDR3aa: CSAGPGTYEQYF
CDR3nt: TGCAGCGCCGGTCCAGGAACTTACGAGCAGTACTTC

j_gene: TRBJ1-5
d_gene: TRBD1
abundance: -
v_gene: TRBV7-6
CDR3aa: CASSPGTEYRQPQHF
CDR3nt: TGTGCCAGCAGCCCGGGGACAGAATATCGACAGCCCCAGCATTTT